The next 29 T cell receptor beta chains were all read from a single sample in a study of human T cells and chemical hapten exposure. TCRdb independently ran MiXCR on the RACE reads; one entry per CDR3 protein. Of roughly 100,000 distinct CDR3 sequences in the sample, less than 40% were seen once. Noted time point: patch test 3, about 24 weeks after DPC sensitization. Treatment meaning: therapeutic diphenylcyclopropenone sensitization with weekly scalp DPC. Specimen: whole blood, collected in connection with sensitization to the hapten diphenylcyclopropenone (DPC). Receptors originate from a man between 35 and 55 years old with alopecia areata. Some clones in this sample may be carry-over from other donors' samples.

V usage is TRBV2 and J usage is TRBJ2-5; 12 bases fit TRBD2. The CDR3 contains 15 residues. Per the germline V gene, CDR1 is SNHLY and CDR2 is FYNNEI. Losses at the gene ends were 6 bases for V and 2 bases for J; bases not matched to a gene: 4. The CDR3 DNA reads as TGTGCCAGCAGGACGACTAGCGGGGGTCAAGAGACCCAGTACTTC. This translates into CASRTTSGGQETQYF.

The chain employs TRBV2 and TRBJ1-1, with D hard to call. There are 14 residues in the CDR3. V was shortened by 6 bases and J by 2 bases, with 13 bases between the two germline ends. Germline loops: CDR1 SNHLY, CDR2 FYNNEI. CDR3 nucleotide sequence: TGTGCCAGCAGCGTAACATCTTTTAACACTGAAGCTTTCTTT. It codes for CASSVTSFNTEAFF.

The gene calls are TRBV20-1 and TRBJ2-7; 10 positions match TRBD2. CDR3 length equals 13 residues. V shed 5 bases and J 0 bases; nucleotides not matched to a gene: 1. CDR1 DFQATT and CDR2 SNEGSKA come from the germline V gene (reference sequence). This chain's CDR3 is CSARLAGSYEQYF. For the CDR3, the DNA is TGCAGTGCTCGACTAGCGGGCTCCTACGAGCAGTACTTC.

The chain combines TRBV24-1 with TRBJ2-7; D gene ambiguous. V dropped 1 base and J dropped 0 bases, with 3 bases sitting between them. In germline, CDR1 is KGHDR, CDR2 SFDVKD. The CDR3 contains 13 residues. CDR3 sequence (DNA): TGTGCCACCAGTGATTTTCGCTCCTACGAGCAGTACTTC. Translated, it gives CATSDFRSYEQYF.

This clonotype was seen only a few times. This sequence joins TRBV10-3 and TRBJ2-2, with 8 bases aligning to TRBD2. The CDR3 has 14 residues. The germline gives CDR1 ENHRY, CDR2 SYGVKD. V shed 8 bases, J shed 3 bases, and the junction held 5 bases outside the gene matches. CDR3 sequence (DNA): TGTGCCATCCAGAGCGGGAGCTACACCGGGGAGCTGTTTTTT. It encodes CAIQSGSYTGELFF.

V is TRBV27 and J is TRBJ1-5; D is unresolved. Trimming took 2 bases from V and 6 from J, leaving 8 bases between them. Germline CDR1 reads MNHEY; CDR2 reads SMNVEV (reference sequence). This CDR3 has 13 residues. The CDR3 loop reads CASSLNGLQPQHF. The CDR3 nucleotides read TGTGCCAGCAGTTTAAATGGACTTCAGCCCCAGCATTTT.

The V call is TRBV7-6, the J call TRBJ2-3; 9 positions agree with TRBD2. The CDR3 has 17 residues. Germline V gene lookup returns CDR1 SGHVS and CDR2 FNYEAQ. Unmatched junction bases numbered 10, after V lost 0 bases and J lost 6 bases. The CDR3 spells CASSLAPSGMGRDTQYF. CDR3 DNA sequence: TGTGCCAGCAGCTTAGCCCCTAGCGGGATGGGCCGGGATACGCAGTATTTT. The whole variable domain, remainder taken from reference TRBV7-6 and TRBJ2-3, is GAGVSQSPRYKVTKRGQDVALRCDPISGHVSLYWYRQALGQGPEFLTYFNYEAQQDKSGLPNDRFSAERPEGSISTLTIQRTEQRDSAMYRCASSLAPSGMGRDTQYFGPGTRLTVL.

The chain combines TRBV5-1 with TRBJ2-3, with D unresolved. Trimming shortened V by 4 bases and J by 4 bases, and 10 bases separated the two germline ends. The CDR3 has 13 residues. CDR1 is SGHRS and CDR2 is YFSETQ in the germline V gene. The CDR3 coding sequence is TGCGCCAGCAGCACGCCCGGCTCAGATACGCAGTATTTT. Its protein is CASSTPGSDTQYF.

The rearrangement joins TRBV29-1 to TRBJ1-2; perhaps TRBD1 as D (5 bases). Germline CDR1 and CDR2: SQVTM and ANQGSEA. This CDR3 has 11 residues. The V end was cut by 8 bases, the J end by 2 bases, with 9 bases between. The CDR3 sequence: CSLGQNYGYTF. In DNA form, the CDR3 reads TGCAGCCTCGGACAAAACTATGGCTACACCTTC.

The chain has TRBV5-8 and TRBJ2-3, with D hard to call. The CDR3 runs to 11 residues. CDR1 and CDR2 (germline): SGHTS, YDEGEE. Trimming left V 1 base short and J 6 bases short, with 3 bases between. The CDR3 spells CASSLIDTQYF. The CDR3 nucleotides read TGTGCCAGCAGCTTGATCGATACGCAGTATTTT.

The V and J genes are TRBV24-1 and TRBJ2-1; D remains ambiguous. Germline assignment: CDR1 KGHDR and CDR2 SFDVKD. The CDR3 runs 15 residues. Trimming removed 4 bases at V and 2 bases at J, with 11 bases between. CDR3 nucleotide sequence: TGTGCCACCAGTGAGAGGCGCGAGACCTACAATGAGCAGTTCTTC. Translation: CATSERRETYNEQFF.

V and J are TRBV7-2 and TRBJ1-5; 9 bases are shared with TRBD1. The germline gives CDR1 SGHTA, CDR2 FQGNSA. Losses at the gene ends were 1 base for V and 2 bases for J; bases not matched to a gene: 6. This CDR3 has 17 amino acids. The CDR3 spells CASSLGQGGLRNQPQHF. In nucleotides, the CDR3 is TGTGCCAGCAGCTTAGGACAGGGGGGGCTTCGCAATCAGCCCCAGCATTTT.

This clonotype was picked up a small number of times. The gene calls are TRBV28 and TRBJ2-7; 11 bases are a match to TRBD1. Germline values: CDR1 MDHEN, CDR2 SYDVKM. The CDR3 has 14 residues. V was clipped by 4 bases and J by 4 bases; unmatched bases: 3. The CDR3 here is CASSSGQGVYEQYF. The CDR3 DNA is TGTGCCAGCAGTTCGGGACAGGGGGTTTACGAGCAGTACTTC.

The genes are TRBV7-2 and TRBJ2-1; D unresolved. V was trimmed by 5 bases and J by 6 bases, leaving 11 bases between them. The germline V gene encodes CDR1 SGHTA and CDR2 FQGNSA. This CDR3 has 13 residues. The CDR3 protein is CASSPGPVNEQFF. The CDR3 DNA reads TGTGCCAGCAGCCCCGGGCCGGTCAATGAGCAGTTCTTC. The full variable domain, completed using reference TRBV7-2 and TRBJ2-1, is GAGVSQSPSNKVTEKGKDVELRCDPISGHTALYWYRQSLGQGLEFLIYFQGNSAPDKSGLPSDRFSAERTGGSVSTLTIQRTQQEDSAVYLCASSPGPVNEQFFGPGTRLTVL.

V and J are TRBV5-1 and TRBJ2-2; no firm D call. The V end lost 4 bases, the J end lost 0 bases, and 10 bases lay between the germline ends. Germline-derived CDR1 and CDR2 are SGHRS and YFSETQ. The CDR3 has 15 amino acids. The DNA for the CDR3 is TGCGCCAGCAGCGCGGACCGGGCGAACACCGGGGAGCTGTTTTTT. Protein sequence: CASSADRANTGELFF.

The chain employs TRBV27 and TRBJ2-7; maybe TRBD2 (6 bases). Germline V gene data show CDR1 as MNHEY and CDR2 as SMNVEV (reference sequence). The CDR3 covers 15 residues. The V gene lost 5 bases and the J gene lost 6 bases, with 20 bases spanning the gap. The CDR3 sequence: CASSPSSGRGIEQYV. The CDR3 nucleotides read TGTGCCAGCAGTCCTAGTAGCGGTCGAGGGATCGAGCAGTACGTC.

This clonotype was picked up a small number of times. J is TRBJ2-3 and V is TRBV20-1, with a weak D call TRBD2 (5 bases). CDR1 is DFQATT and CDR2 is SNEGSKA in the germline V gene (reference sequence). The CDR3 runs 13 residues. V shed 6 bases and J shed 4 bases, with 14 bases lying between them. The CDR3 region is CSALTRAADTQYF. CDR3 DNA: TGCAGTGCCCTGACGCGGGCGGCAGATACGCAGTATTTT.

This clonotype was counted a few times. The chain has TRBV7-9 and TRBJ2-5, with unresolved D. V shed 4 bases and J shed 4 bases, with 13 bases lying between them. The germline gives CDR1 SEHNR, CDR2 FQNEAQ (reference sequence). The CDR3 sequence is 14 residues long. The CDR3 reads CASSSGPVGETQYF. CDR3 in DNA: TGTGCCAGCAGCTCAGGCCCGGTCGGAGAGACCCAGTACTTC.

This clonotype turned up a few times. The rearrangement uses TRBV28 and TRBJ2-6; TRBD1 agrees at 8 bases. From germline, CDR1 is MDHEN and CDR2 SYDVKM. This CDR3 comprises 15 residues. With 7 bases clipped from V and 2 bases from J, the junction kept 4 bases outside the gene matches. DNA of the CDR3: TGTGCCAGCACTCAGGGGGCAACTGGGGCCAACGTCCTGACTTTC. It encodes CASTQGATGANVLTF. Full variable domain (remainder filled in from reference TRBV28 and TRBJ2-6): DVKVTQSSRYLVKRTGEKVFLECVQDMDHENMFWYRQDPGLGLRLIYFSYDVKMKEKGDIPEGYSVSREKKERFSLILESASTNQTSMYLCASTQGATGANVLTFGAGSRLTVL.

The rearrangement uses TRBV29-1 and TRBJ2-2; D perhaps matches TRBD1 (6 bases). This CDR3 spans 14 amino acids. The V gene's germline CDR1 is SQVTM and CDR2 ANQGSEA. V shed 6 bases and J shed 5 bases, with 16 bases lying between them. The CDR3 DNA reads as TGCAGCGTGGAGAAGATACAGGGTACCGGGGAGCTGTTTTTT. Residues: CSVEKIQGTGELFF.

This chain joins TRBV19 and TRBJ2-2; D call uncertain. CDR3 length: 14 amino acids. The germline V and J ends were trimmed by 3 bases and 3 bases, with 8 bases remaining between them. The germline V gene has CDR1 LNHDA and CDR2 SQIVND (reference sequence). CDR3 coding DNA: TGTGCCAGTAGTATGCAGGTAGACACCGGGGAGCTGTTTTTT. Amino acids: CASSMQVDTGELFF.

This rearrangement joins TRBV6-2 or TRBV6-3 to TRBJ1-1; D is undetermined. There are 13 residues in the CDR3. Trimming stripped 6 bases from V and 6 bases from J, with 14 bases between. CDR1 is MNHEY, CDR2 SVGEGT, per germline. The CDR3 spells CASSPRRNAEAFF. The CDR3 DNA follows: TGTGCCAGCAGCCCCAGAAGAAACGCTGAAGCTTTCTTT.

The gene calls are TRBV10-3 and TRBJ2-4; D is unclear. From germline, CDR1 is ENHRY and CDR2 SYGVKD. The CDR3 is 17 residues long. Trimming shortened V by 8 bases and J by 0 bases, and 20 bases separated the two germline ends. The CDR3 sequence is CAIGLMWRLLAKNIQYF. CDR3 bases: TGTGCCATCGGATTGATGTGGAGACTCTTAGCCAAAAACATTCAGTACTTC.

CDR3: CASSRWGGYQETQYF. As DNA, the CDR3 is TGTGCCAGCAGCCGGTGGGGGGGGTACCAAGAGACCCAGTACTTC. The chain recombines TRBV4-2 with TRBJ2-5, with 7 bases that match TRBD2. The CDR3 covers 15 residues. V was pared by 4 bases and J by 0 bases, with 5 bases of the junction left unmatched. Germline-derived CDR1 and CDR2 are LGHNA and YNFKEQ.

This clonotype was counted between two and nine times. J is TRBJ2-3 and V is TRBV7-2, with D perhaps TRBD1 (8 bases). The ends were cut back, 6 bases at V and 5 bases at J, with 18 bases in the middle. CDR3 length equals 15 residues. Germline V gene data show CDR1 as SGHTA and CDR2 as FQGNSA. The CDR3 sequence is CASREWTGRVDTQYF. CDR3 DNA: TGTGCCAGCAGGGAGTGGACAGGGAGGGTAGATACGCAGTATTTT.

This chain joins TRBV18 and TRBJ2-7, with 11 positions matching TRBD2. J gave up 7 bases and V 1 base, and 3 bases lay outside the gene matches. Germline loops: CDR1 KGHSH, CDR2 LQKENI. This CDR3 is built from 14 residues. The CDR3 DNA reads as TGTGCCAGCTCACCACATCCTAGCGGGAGGGAGCAGTACGTC. This encodes CASSPHPSGREQYV.

This chain links TRBV7-9 with TRBJ1-1, with 7 bases identical to TRBD1. With V trimmed by 7 bases and J by 0 bases, 8 bases remained unmatched. This CDR3 region has 15 residues. In germline, CDR1 is SEHNR, CDR2 FQNEAQ (reference sequence). The CDR3 loop is CASTETGSMNTEAFF. The CDR3 region has the DNA TGTGCCAGCACCGAGACAGGGTCAATGAACACTGAAGCTTTCTTT. The complete variable domain, with remaining parts taken from reference TRBV7-9 and TRBJ1-1, reads DTGVSQNPRHKITKRGQNVTFRCDPISEHNRLYWYRQTLGQGPEFLTYFQNEAQLEKSRLLSDRFSAERPKGSFSTLEIQRTEQGDSAMYLCASTETGSMNTEAFFGQGTRLTVV.

J is TRBJ1-6 and V is TRBV12-3 or TRBV12-4; TRBD1 agrees at 7 bases. The V and J ends lost 5 bases and 8 bases, in that order; junction bases with no gene match: 9. CDR3 length: 15 amino acids. The CDR3 loop reads CASSMGQRRDSPLHF. The CDR3 DNA sequence: TGTGCCAGCAGTATGGGACAGAGGAGGGATTCACCCCTCCACTTT.

The DNA of the CDR3 is TGCAGTGCTAACAGGGAAAGGGAAAAACTGTTTTTT. Its protein product is CSANREREKLFF. The rearrangement links TRBV20-1 to TRBJ1-4; tentatively, D is TRBD1 (6 bases). From germline, CDR1 is DFQATT and CDR2 SNEGSKA (reference sequence). With 4 bases removed from V and 8 bases from J, the gap between germline ends came to 11 bases. The CDR3 runs to 12 residues.